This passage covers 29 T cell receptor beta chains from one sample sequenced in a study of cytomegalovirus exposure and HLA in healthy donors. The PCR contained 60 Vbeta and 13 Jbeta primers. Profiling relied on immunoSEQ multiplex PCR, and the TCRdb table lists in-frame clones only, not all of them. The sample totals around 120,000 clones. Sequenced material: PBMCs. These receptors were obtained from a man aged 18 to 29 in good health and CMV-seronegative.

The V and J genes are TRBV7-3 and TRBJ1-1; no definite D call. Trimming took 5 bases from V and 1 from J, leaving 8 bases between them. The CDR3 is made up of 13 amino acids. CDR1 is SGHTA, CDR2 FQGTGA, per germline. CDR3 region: CASSQNQNTEAFF. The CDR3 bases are TGTGCCAGCAGCCAGAACCAGAACACTGAAGCTTTCTTT. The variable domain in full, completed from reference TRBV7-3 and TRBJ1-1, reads GAGVSQTPSNKVTEKGKYVELRCDPISGHTALYWYRQSLGQGPEFLIYFQGTGAADDSGLPNDRFFAVRPEGSVSTLKIQRTERGDSAVYLCASSQNQNTEAFFGQGTRLTVV.

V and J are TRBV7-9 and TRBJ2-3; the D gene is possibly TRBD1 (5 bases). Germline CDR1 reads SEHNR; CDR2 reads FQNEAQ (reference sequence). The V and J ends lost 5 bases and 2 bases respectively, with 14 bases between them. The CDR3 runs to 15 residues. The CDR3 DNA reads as TGTGCCAGCAGCCTACTAAAGGGGAACACAGATACGCAGTATTTT. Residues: CASSLLKGNTDTQYF.

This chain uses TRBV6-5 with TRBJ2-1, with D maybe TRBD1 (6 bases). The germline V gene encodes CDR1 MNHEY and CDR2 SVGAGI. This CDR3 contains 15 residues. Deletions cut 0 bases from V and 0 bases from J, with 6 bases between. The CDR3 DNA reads TGTGCCAGCAGTTACTCAGGGGGCTCCTACAATGAGCAGTTCTTC. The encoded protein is CASSYSGGSYNEQFF.

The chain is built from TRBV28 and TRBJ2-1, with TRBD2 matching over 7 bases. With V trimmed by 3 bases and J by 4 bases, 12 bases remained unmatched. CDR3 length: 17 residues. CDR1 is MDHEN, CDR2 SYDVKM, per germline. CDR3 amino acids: CASSFWAGDASYNEQFF. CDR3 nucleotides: TGTGCCAGCAGTTTTTGGGCGGGAGATGCGTCTTACAATGAGCAGTTCTTC.

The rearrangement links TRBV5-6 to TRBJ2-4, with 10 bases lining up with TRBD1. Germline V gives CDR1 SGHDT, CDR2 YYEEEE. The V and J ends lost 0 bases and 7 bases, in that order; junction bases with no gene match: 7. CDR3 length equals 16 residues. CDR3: CASSLAGQGEKNIQYF. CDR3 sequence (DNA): TGTGCCAGCAGCTTGGCCGGACAGGGGGAAAAGAACATTCAGTACTTC.

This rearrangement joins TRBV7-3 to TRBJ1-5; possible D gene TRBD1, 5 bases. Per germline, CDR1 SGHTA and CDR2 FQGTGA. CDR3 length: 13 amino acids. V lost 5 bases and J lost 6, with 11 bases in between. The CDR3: CASSNGGTQPQHF. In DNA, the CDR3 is TGTGCCAGCAGCAATGGAGGGACTCAGCCCCAGCATTTT.

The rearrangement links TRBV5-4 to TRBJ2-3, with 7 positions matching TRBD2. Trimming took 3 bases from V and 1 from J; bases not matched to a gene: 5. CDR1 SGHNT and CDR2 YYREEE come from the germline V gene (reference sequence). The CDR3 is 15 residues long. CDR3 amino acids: CASSSMGGGTDTQYF. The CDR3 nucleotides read TGTGCCAGCAGCTCAATGGGGGGGGGCACAGATACGCAGTATTTT.

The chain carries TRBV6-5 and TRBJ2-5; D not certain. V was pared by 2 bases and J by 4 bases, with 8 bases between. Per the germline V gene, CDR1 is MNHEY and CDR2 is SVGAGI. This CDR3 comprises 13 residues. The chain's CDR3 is CASSYVVRETQYF. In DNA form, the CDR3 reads TGTGCCAGCAGTTACGTAGTGCGAGAGACCCAGTACTTC.

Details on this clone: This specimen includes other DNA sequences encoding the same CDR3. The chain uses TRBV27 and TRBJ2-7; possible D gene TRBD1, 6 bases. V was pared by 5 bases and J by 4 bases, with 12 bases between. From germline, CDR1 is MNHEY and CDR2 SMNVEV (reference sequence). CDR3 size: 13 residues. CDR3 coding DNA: TGTGCCAGCAGTAGAGGGGGACCTTACGAGCAGTACTTC. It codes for CASSRGGPYEQYF.

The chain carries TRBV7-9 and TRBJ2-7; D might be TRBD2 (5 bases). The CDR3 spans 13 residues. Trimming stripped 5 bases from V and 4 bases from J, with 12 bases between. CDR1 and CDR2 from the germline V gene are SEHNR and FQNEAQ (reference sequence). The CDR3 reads CASSPGGVYEQYF. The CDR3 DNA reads TGTGCCAGCAGCCCTGGAGGAGTATACGAGCAGTACTTC. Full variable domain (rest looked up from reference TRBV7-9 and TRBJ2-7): DTGVSQNPRHKITKRGQNVTFRCDPISEHNRLYWYRQTLGQGPEFLTYFQNEAQLEKSRLLSDRFSAERPKGSFSTLEIQRTEQGDSAMYLCASSPGGVYEQYFGPGTRLTVT.

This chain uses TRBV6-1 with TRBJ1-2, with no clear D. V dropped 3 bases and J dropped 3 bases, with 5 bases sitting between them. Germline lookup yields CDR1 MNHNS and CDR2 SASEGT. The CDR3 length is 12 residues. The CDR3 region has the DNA TGTGCCAGCAGTGACTCCTACTATGGCTACACCTTC. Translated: CASSDSYYGYTF.

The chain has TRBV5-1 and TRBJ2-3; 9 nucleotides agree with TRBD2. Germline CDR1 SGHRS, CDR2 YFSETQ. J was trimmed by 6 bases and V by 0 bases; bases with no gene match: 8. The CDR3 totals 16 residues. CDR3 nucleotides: TGCGCCAGCAGCTTGGCCAGCGGGGGGATCGGGGATACGCAGTATTTT. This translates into CASSLASGGIGDTQYF.

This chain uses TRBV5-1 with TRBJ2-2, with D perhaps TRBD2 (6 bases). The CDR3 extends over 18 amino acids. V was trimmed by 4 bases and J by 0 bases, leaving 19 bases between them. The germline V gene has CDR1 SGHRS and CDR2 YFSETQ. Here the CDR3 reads CASSTRPPAGTNTGELFF. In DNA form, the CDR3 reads TGCGCCAGCAGCACCAGACCCCCAGCGGGCACGAACACCGGGGAGCTGTTTTTT.

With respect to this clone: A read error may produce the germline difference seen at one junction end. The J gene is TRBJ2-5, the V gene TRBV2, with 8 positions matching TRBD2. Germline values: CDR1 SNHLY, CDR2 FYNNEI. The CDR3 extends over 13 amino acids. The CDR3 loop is CAGSAGGEETQYF. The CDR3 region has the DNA TGTGCCGGCAGCGCGGGGGGCGAAGAGACCCAGTACTTC. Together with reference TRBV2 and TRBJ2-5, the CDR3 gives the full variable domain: EPEVTQTPSHQVTQMGQEVILRCVPISNHLYFYWYRQILGQKVEFLVSFYNNEISEKSEIFDDQFSVERPDGSNFTLKIRSTKLEDSAMYFCAGSAGGEETQYFGPGTRLLVL.

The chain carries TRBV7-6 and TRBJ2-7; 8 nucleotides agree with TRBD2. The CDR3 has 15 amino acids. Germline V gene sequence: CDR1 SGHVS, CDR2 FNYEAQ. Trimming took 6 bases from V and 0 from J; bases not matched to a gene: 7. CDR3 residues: CASSTLAVGSYEQYF. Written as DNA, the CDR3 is TGTGCCAGCAGTACACTAGCGGTGGGCTCCTACGAGCAGTACTTC.

In DNA, the CDR3 is TGTGCCAGCAGCTGGGGGACAGCCGGGACCCAGTACTTC. Translated, it gives CASSWGTAGTQYF. The rearrangement links TRBV5-6 to TRBJ2-5; 7 nucleotides line up with TRBD1. Germline CDR1 SGHDT, CDR2 YYEEEE. CDR3 length: 13 amino acids. The V and J ends lost 3 bases and 7 bases, in that order; junction bases with no gene match: 6.

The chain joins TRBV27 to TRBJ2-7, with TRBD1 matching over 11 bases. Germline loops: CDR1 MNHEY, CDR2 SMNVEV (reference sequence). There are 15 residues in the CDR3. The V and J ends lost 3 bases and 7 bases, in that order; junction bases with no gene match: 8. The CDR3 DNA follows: TGTGCCAGCAGTTTCCTAGGACAGGGGGCGAAAGAGCAGTACTTC. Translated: CASSFLGQGAKEQYF.

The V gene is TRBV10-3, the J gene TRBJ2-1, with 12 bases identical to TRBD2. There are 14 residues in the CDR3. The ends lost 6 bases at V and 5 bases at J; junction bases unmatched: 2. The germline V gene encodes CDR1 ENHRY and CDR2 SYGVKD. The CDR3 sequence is CAISGLAGNNEQFF. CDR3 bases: TGTGCCATCAGCGGACTAGCGGGAAACAATGAGCAGTTCTTC.

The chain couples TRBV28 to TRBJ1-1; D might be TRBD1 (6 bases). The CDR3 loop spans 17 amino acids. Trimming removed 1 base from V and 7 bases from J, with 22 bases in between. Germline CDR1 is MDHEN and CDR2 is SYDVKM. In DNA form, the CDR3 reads TGTGCCAGCAGTTTATACCCCCTCCGGGACACCAGCAATGAAGCTTTCTTT. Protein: CASSLYPLRDTSNEAFF.

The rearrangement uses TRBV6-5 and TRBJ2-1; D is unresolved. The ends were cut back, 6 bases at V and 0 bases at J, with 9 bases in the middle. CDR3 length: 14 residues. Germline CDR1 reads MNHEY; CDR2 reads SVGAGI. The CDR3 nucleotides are TGTGCCAGCAGCCGCTACGCCTCCTACAATGAGCAGTTCTTC. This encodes CASSRYASYNEQFF.

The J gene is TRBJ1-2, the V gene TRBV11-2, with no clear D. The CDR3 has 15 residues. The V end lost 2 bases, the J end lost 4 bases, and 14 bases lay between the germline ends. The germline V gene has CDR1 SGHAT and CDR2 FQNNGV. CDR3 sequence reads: CASSLIPTTGYGYTF. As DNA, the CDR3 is TGTGCCAGCAGCTTAATCCCAACCACGGGCTATGGCTACACCTTC.

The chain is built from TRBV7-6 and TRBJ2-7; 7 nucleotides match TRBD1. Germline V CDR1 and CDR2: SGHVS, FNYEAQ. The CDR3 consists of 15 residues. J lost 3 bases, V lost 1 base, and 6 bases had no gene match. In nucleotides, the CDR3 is TGTGCCAGCAGCTTAGGGAAGGGACAGAACTACGAGCAGTACTTC. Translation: CASSLGKGQNYEQYF.

The CDR3 region has the DNA TGTGCCAGCAGACCGTTAGGGACTAGCGGGATGTACGAGCAGTACTTC. Protein: CASRPLGTSGMYEQYF. The chain uses TRBV27 and TRBJ2-7, with 13 bases matching TRBD2. The CDR3 sequence is 16 residues long. V lost 6 bases, J lost 4 bases, and 9 bases stayed unmatched. The germline V gene has CDR1 MNHEY and CDR2 SMNVEV (reference sequence).

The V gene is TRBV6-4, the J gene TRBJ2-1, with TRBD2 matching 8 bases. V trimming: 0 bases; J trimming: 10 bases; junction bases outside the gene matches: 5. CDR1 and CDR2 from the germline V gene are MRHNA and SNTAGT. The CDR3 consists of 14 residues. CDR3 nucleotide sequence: TGTGCCAGCAGTGACTCGATAAGCGGGAGAGAGCAGTTCTTC. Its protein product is CASSDSISGREQFF.

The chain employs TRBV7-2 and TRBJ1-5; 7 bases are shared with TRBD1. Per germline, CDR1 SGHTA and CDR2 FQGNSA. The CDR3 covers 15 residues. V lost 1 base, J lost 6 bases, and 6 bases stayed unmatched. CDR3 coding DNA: TGTGCCAGCAGCTTAGGACAGGGTGTCGGTCAGCCCCAGCATTTT. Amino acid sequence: CASSLGQGVGQPQHF.

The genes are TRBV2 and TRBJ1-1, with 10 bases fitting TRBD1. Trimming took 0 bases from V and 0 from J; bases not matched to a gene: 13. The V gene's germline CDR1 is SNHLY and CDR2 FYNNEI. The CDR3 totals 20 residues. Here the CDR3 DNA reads TGTGCCAGCAGTGAAGCGAGTGTGGGACAGGGGCGGATTATGAACACTGAAGCTTTCTTT. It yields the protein CASSEASVGQGRIMNTEAFF.

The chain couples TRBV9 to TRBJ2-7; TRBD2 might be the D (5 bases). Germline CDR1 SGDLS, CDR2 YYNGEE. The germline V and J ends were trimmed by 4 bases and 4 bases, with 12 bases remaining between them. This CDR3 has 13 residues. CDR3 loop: CASSLYGEYEQYF. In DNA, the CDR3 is TGTGCCAGCAGCCTTTACGGGGAGTACGAGCAGTACTTC.

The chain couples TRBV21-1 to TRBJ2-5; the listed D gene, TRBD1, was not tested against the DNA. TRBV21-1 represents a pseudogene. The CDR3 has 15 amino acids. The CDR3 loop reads CASSKGGLVQETQYF. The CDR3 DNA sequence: TGTGCCAGCAGCAAAGGGGGGCTAGTGCAAGAGACCCAGTACTTC.

Here the CDR3 DNA reads TGTGCCAGCAGTGAAGCGCCGGGAAGCAATGAAGCTTTCTTT. Amino acid sequence: CASSEAPGSNEAFF. The chain carries TRBV2 and TRBJ1-1; unclear D gene. This CDR3 is 14 amino acids long. CDR1 and CDR2 (germline): SNHLY, FYNNEI. Trimming removed 0 bases from V and 7 bases from J, with 12 bases in between.